Shown below are 26 T cell receptor beta chains from a single sample sequenced in a study of blood T cell repertoires in COVID-19. Only in-frame clones appear in the TCRdb table, and some are missing; sequencing was by immunoSEQ multiplex PCR. There are 150,000 or so clones in the sample; roughly 84% occur only once, and almost 6% lies in the top ten. Sequencing input: PBMCs or T cells enriched from blood (not recorded which). The receptors stem from a woman in her 50s who had been exposed to COVID-19.

The chain is built from TRBV27 and TRBJ1-2; TRBD1 is a possible D gene (6 bases). V lost 5 bases to trimming and J lost 2 bases, with 9 bases between them. The CDR3 totals 13 residues. CDR1 and CDR2 (germline): MNHEY, SMNVEV (reference sequence). The CDR3 reads CASSPTGNYGYTF. The CDR3 nucleotides read TGTGCCAGCAGTCCAACAGGGAACTATGGCTACACCTTC.

The gene calls are TRBV4-3 and TRBJ2-3; TRBD2 aligns across 11 bases. Germline CDR1 reads LGHNA; CDR2 reads YSLEER. This CDR3 region has 17 residues. The V segment lost 0 bases and the J segment 4 bases; nucleotides outside the gene matches: 6. CDR3 sequence (DNA): TGCGCCAGCAGCCAAGATCTCACTAGCGGGGGACCAGATACGCAGTATTTT. It yields the protein CASSQDLTSGGPDTQYF.

This sequence joins TRBV9 and TRBJ2-1, with 9 bases identical to TRBD2. The CDR3 spans 22 residues. The trim removed 3 bases at V and 3 bases at J, leaving 25 bases unmatched. Germline assignment: CDR1 SGDLS and CDR2 YYNGEE. CDR3 amino acids: CASSAPPAGRGVGTSNYNEQFF. DNA for the CDR3: TGTGCCAGCAGCGCCCCCCCGGCTGGCCGGGGAGTGGGGACTAGCAACTACAATGAGCAGTTCTTC. Drawing the rest from reference TRBV9 and TRBJ2-1, the complete variable domain is DSGVTQTPKHLITATGQRVTLRCSPRSGDLSVYWYQQSLDQGLQFLIQYYNGEERAKGNILERFSAQQFPDLHSELNLSSLELGDSALYFCASSAPPAGRGVGTSNYNEQFFGPGTRLTVL.

This rearrangement joins TRBV9 to TRBJ2-2; 7 nucleotides match TRBD2. Germline CDR1 SGDLS, CDR2 YYNGEE. Trimming at V came to 4 bases and at J to 4 bases, leaving 4 bases not matched to a gene. The CDR3 consists of 14 residues. The CDR3 DNA sequence: TGTGCCAGCAGCCCCCGGACTAGCACCGGGGAGCTGTTTTTT. Residues: CASSPRTSTGELFF.

The chain employs TRBV6-2 or TRBV6-3 and TRBJ1-5; TRBD1 matches 7 bases. The trim removed 6 bases at V and 5 bases at J, leaving 13 bases unmatched. The CDR3 is made up of 16 amino acids. Germline CDR1 and CDR2: MNHEY and SVGEGT. The CDR3 DNA is TGTGCCAGCAGCCCGCAGGGGGGACTTGGCCATCAGCCCCAGCATTTT. Protein product: CASSPQGGLGHQPQHF.

The rearrangement uses TRBV7-2 and TRBJ1-1, with unresolved D. V was shortened by 1 base and J by 5 bases, with 11 bases between the two germline ends. The CDR3 is made up of 14 amino acids. Germline CDR1 SGHTA, CDR2 FQGNSA. The CDR3 nucleotides are TGTGCCAGCAGCTTAGATTTCCGGAGGACTGAAGCTTTCTTT. Its translation is CASSLDFRRTEAFF. Full variable domain (missing parts from reference TRBV7-2 and TRBJ1-1): GAGVSQSPSNKVTEKGKDVELRCDPISGHTALYWYRQSLGQGLEFLIYFQGNSAPDKSGLPSDRFSAERTGGSVSTLTIQRTQQEDSAVYLCASSLDFRRTEAFFGQGTRLTVV.

The CDR3, as DNA: TGTGCCAGCAGTCCCGGGACAGGGGAATGGCAGCCCCAGCATTTT. This codes for CASSPGTGEWQPQHF. This chain joins TRBV6-5 and TRBJ1-5; 10 bases are shared with TRBD1. In germline, CDR1 is MNHEY, CDR2 SVGAGI. J lost 7 bases, V lost 5 bases, and 8 bases had no gene match. The CDR3 consists of 15 residues.

Only one count was recorded for this clone. The J gene is TRBJ2-3, the V gene TRBV19; TRBD2 agrees at 10 bases. There are 16 residues in the CDR3. The junction had 6 bases not matched to a gene; V was cut back by 3 bases and J by 3 bases. CDR1 and CDR2 from the germline V gene are LNHDA and SQIVND (reference sequence). CDR3 protein: CASSITASGRTDTQYF. The DNA of the CDR3 is TGTGCCAGTAGTATTACCGCTAGCGGGAGAACAGATACGCAGTATTTT.

The chain combines TRBV19 with TRBJ2-1; 8 positions agree with TRBD2. This CDR3 has 16 amino acids. V lost 7 bases and J lost 4; bases outside the gene matches: 12. CDR1 is LNHDA and CDR2 is SQIVND in the germline V gene (reference sequence). The CDR3 bases are TGTGCCAGTACTCCAACCACCGGGAGGGGTTACAATGAGCAGTTCTTC. Amino acid sequence: CASTPTTGRGYNEQFF.

The chain employs TRBV25-1 and TRBJ1-2; D may be TRBD1 (6 bases). The CDR3 is 14 amino acids. V was pared by 8 bases and J by 7 bases, with 20 bases between. CDR1 MGHDK and CDR2 SYGVNS come from the germline V gene. The CDR3 here is CASSPSGGASGYTF. The CDR3 DNA is TGTGCCAGCTCCCCCAGTGGGGGGGCGAGTGGCTACACCTTC.

The J gene is TRBJ1-2, the V gene TRBV7-2; a weak D match, TRBD1 (6 bases). V was cut by 5 bases and J by 4 bases, with 14 bases left in between. The CDR3 is 14 residues long. Per germline, CDR1 SGHTA and CDR2 FQGNSA. The CDR3 DNA follows: TGTGCCAGCAGCAGCGACAGGCTAGGCTATGGCTACACCTTC. Amino acid sequence: CASSSDRLGYGYTF.

The rearrangement links TRBV5-5 to TRBJ1-4; 8 bases are shared with TRBD1. Germline loops: CDR1 SGHKS, CDR2 YYEKEE (reference sequence). CDR3 length: 16 amino acids. V was pared by 3 bases and J by 3 bases, with 7 bases of the junction left unmatched. For the CDR3, the DNA is TGTGCCAGCAGCTCCACAGGGGGAAGGGCTAATGAAAAACTGTTTTTT. Amino acids: CASSSTGGRANEKLFF. The whole variable domain, filled in from reference TRBV5-5 and TRBJ1-4, reads DAGVTQSPTHLIKTRGQQVTLRCSPISGHKSVSWYQQVLGQGPQFIFQYYEKEERGRGNFPDRFSARQFPNYSSELNVNALLLGDSALYLCASSSTGGRANEKLFFGSGTQLSVL.

The chain recombines TRBV12-5 with TRBJ2-4, with D maybe TRBD2 (5 bases). Trimming took 7 bases from V and 6 from J, leaving 10 bases between them. Germline lookup yields CDR1 LGHNT and CDR2 FRNRAP. This CDR3 is 12 amino acids long. The CDR3 protein is CASASRGNIQYF. DNA of the CDR3: TGTGCTAGTGCCTCCCGGGGAAACATTCAGTACTTC.

This clone occurred once. The V call is TRBV6-5, the J call TRBJ2-7; a weak D match, TRBD1 (6 bases). Trimming removed 0 bases at V and 1 base at J, with 10 bases between. The CDR3 spans 15 residues. The V gene's germline CDR1 is MNHEY and CDR2 SVGAGI. Here the CDR3 DNA reads TGTGCCAGCAGTTACTCACGGACAGTGTCCTACGAGCAGTACTTC. It specifies CASSYSRTVSYEQYF.

In its sample, this clone was seen a few times. The V and J genes are TRBV14 and TRBJ2-7; 8 bases agree with TRBD1. Trimming removed 6 bases from V and 4 bases from J; junction bases left unmatched: 11. CDR3 length equals 15 residues. Looked up from germline, CDR1 is SGHDN and CDR2 is FVKESK. This chain's CDR3 is CASSPIGTGSYEQYF. For the CDR3, the DNA is TGTGCCAGCAGTCCAATTGGGACAGGCTCGTACGAGCAGTACTTC.

This clone appeared a single time. The chain recombines TRBV11-3 with TRBJ1-1; D gene unclear. This CDR3 region has 14 residues. Germline CDR1 and CDR2: SGHNT and YENEEA. Trimming cost V 0 bases and J 7 bases, with 12 bases left between them. The CDR3 sequence is CASSLDSTGSEAFF. For the CDR3, the DNA is TGTGCCAGCAGCTTAGATTCAACGGGGAGTGAAGCTTTCTTT.

The V call is TRBV10-2, the J call TRBJ1-2; D gene unclear. The CDR3 runs 13 residues. Germline assignment: CDR1 WSHSY and CDR2 SAAADI. V shed 8 bases and J shed 7 bases, with 17 bases lying between them. The CDR3 DNA is TGCGCCAGCGCCTCATGGGGAGTCCTTGGCTACACCTTC. It yields the protein CASASWGVLGYTF.

The J gene is TRBJ2-1, the V gene TRBV25-1, with D unresolved. V was pared by 1 base and J by 0 bases, with 10 bases between. In germline, CDR1 is MGHDK, CDR2 SYGVNS. There are 16 residues in the CDR3. CDR3 nucleotides: TGTGCCAGCAGTGAATTTACCCAAGCCTCCTACAATGAGCAGTTCTTC. Residues: CASSEFTQASYNEQFF.

V and J are TRBV4-2 and TRBJ2-7; D is unresolved. Between the trimmed V and J ends, which lost 3 bases and 5 bases, there was a span of 11 bases. Germline V gives CDR1 LGHNA, CDR2 YNFKEQ. CDR3 length: 13 residues. The chain's CDR3 is CASSQVDSDEQYF. Written as DNA, the CDR3 is TGTGCCAGCAGCCAGGTCGACTCGGACGAGCAGTACTTC.

This chain joins TRBV2 and TRBJ2-7, with D possibly TRBD1 on 6 matching bases. The V gene's germline CDR1 is SNHLY and CDR2 FYNNEI. Deletions cut 7 bases from V and 1 base from J, with 8 bases between. The CDR3 consists of 12 residues. Here the CDR3 reads CASNRASYEQYF. The CDR3 DNA is TGTGCCAGCAACAGGGCTTCCTACGAGCAGTACTTC.

This chain connects TRBV2 to TRBJ2-1; 8 bases fit TRBD1. The CDR3 has 14 amino acids. Trimming cost V 6 bases and J 2 bases; bases outside gene matches: 3. Germline V lookup: CDR1 SNHLY, CDR2 FYNNEI. The CDR3 nucleotides read TGTGCCAGCAGACAGGGGGGACCCTACAATGAGCAGTTCTTC. This translates into CASRQGGPYNEQFF.

This chain uses TRBV29-1 with TRBJ2-5; TRBD2 matches at 8 bases. CDR3 size: 13 residues. Germline V lookup: CDR1 SQVTM, CDR2 ANQGSEA. Losses at the gene ends were 5 bases for V and 7 bases for J; bases not matched to a gene: 9. The CDR3 here is CSVQRPAGGTQYF. The CDR3 DNA reads TGCAGCGTTCAACGACCGGCGGGGGGGACCCAGTACTTC.

The chain has TRBV11-2 and TRBJ2-7; 10 nucleotides match TRBD1. The germline gives CDR1 SGHAT, CDR2 FQNNGV. The CDR3 is 17 amino acids. The V segment lost 4 bases and the J segment 5 bases; nucleotides outside the gene matches: 14. The CDR3 sequence is CASSSLGVGQGSHEQYF. DNA for the CDR3: TGTGCCAGCAGCTCCCTCGGCGTGGGACAGGGGTCCCACGAGCAGTACTTC.

The gene calls are TRBV10-1 and TRBJ1-1, with D hard to call. V lost 3 bases and J lost 3, with 11 bases in between. Germline CDR1 and CDR2: WNHNN and SYGVQD (reference sequence). This CDR3 region has 14 residues. The CDR3 DNA reads as TGCGCCAGCAGTGAATGGCGGACTGACACTGAAGCTTTCTTT. Protein: CASSEWRTDTEAFF.

V is TRBV19 and J is TRBJ1-2; 7 positions match TRBD1. Germline CDR1 and CDR2: LNHDA and SQIVND (reference sequence). The CDR3 sequence is 12 residues long. The V segment lost 7 bases and the J segment 3 bases; nucleotides outside the gene matches: 2. Written as DNA, the CDR3 is TGTGCCAGTACCGGACAGGACTATGGCTACACCTTC. Amino acid sequence: CASTGQDYGYTF.

This clone was observed a single time. The chain recombines TRBV15 with TRBJ1-1, with TRBD1 identical over 7 bases. Germline V gives CDR1 LNHNV, CDR2 YYDKDF (reference sequence). The CDR3 loop spans 14 amino acids. Trimming took 6 bases from V and 11 from J; bases not matched to a gene: 15. CDR3 sequence: CATSTGVGLVRAFF. Written as DNA, the CDR3 is TGTGCCACCAGTACAGGGGTGGGATTGGTTCGGGCTTTCTTT.